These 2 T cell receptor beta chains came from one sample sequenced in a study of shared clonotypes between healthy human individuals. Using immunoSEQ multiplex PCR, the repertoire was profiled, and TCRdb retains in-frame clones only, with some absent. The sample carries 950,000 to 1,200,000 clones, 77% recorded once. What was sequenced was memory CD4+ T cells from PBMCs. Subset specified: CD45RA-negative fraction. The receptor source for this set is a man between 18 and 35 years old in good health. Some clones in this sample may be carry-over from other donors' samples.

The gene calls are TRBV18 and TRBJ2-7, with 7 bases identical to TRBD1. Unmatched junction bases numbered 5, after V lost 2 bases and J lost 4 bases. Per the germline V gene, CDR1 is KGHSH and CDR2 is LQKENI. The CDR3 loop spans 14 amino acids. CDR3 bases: TGTGCCAGCTCACCATCGGACAGGAGATACGAGCAGTACTTC. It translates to CASSPSDRRYEQYF. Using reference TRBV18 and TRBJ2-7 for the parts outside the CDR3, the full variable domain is NAGVMQNPRHLVRRRGQEARLRCSPMKGHSHVYWYRQLPEEGLKFMVYLQKENIIDESGMPKERFSAEFPKEGPSILRIQQVVRGDSAAYFCASSPSDRRYEQYFGPGTRLTVT.

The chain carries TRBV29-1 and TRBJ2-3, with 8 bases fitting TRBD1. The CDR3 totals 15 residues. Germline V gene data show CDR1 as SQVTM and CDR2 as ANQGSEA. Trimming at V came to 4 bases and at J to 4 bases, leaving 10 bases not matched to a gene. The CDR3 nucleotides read TGCAGCGTTGTGAGGTCAGGGGGCAGGTCAGATACGCAGTATTTT. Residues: CSVVRSGGRSDTQYF.